Sequencing of this TCR beta chain was carried out in a study of blood T cell repertoires in COVID-19. Study as a whole: Whether acute or convalescent, the COVID-19 samples came from the United States, Italy and Spain. Sample material is recorded as cDNA or gDNA derived from T cells, B-cell-depleted T cells, or PBMCs.

As handled by the study authors: Amplification of reference gene primers was used by the study to estimate nucleated cell counts. Libraries were prepared by immunoSEQ multiplex PCR; TCRdb keeps only in-frame clonotypes and omits some of them. V and J calls and clone size are given by that table; D and trimming were obtained from the DNA. The sample has 250,000 or so clones; roughly 86% are singletons. Between the trimmed V and J ends, which lost 5 bases and 5 bases, there was a span of 13 bases. Germline CDR1 MGHRA, CDR2 YSYEKL. This CDR3 has 14 residues. Sequenced sample: peripheral blood. The clonotype originates from a middle-aged man with active or convalescent COVID-19. The rearrangement joins TRBV4-1 to TRBJ1-5, with D hard to call. CDR3 protein: CASSVAGRDQPQHF. The CDR3 nucleotides are TGCGCCAGCAGCGTGGCGGGGAGGGATCAGCCCCAGCATTTT.